The 19 T cell receptor beta chains reported below all come from one sample, sequenced in a study of T cell repertoires in cytomegalovirus infection. TCRdb called the reads again in MiXCR, with one record for every CDR3 protein. Here the sample spans hundreds of thousands of distinct CDR3 sequences, under 20% being singletons. Sequencing was done on a sample of PBMCs. The receptors shown here come from a human donor in good health (CMV status not recorded). Some clones in this sample may be carry-over from other donors' samples.

This clonotype appeared many times. The gene calls are TRBV12-3 or TRBV12-4 and TRBJ2-1; D gene ambiguous. This CDR3 region has 14 residues. V shed 6 bases and J shed 2 bases, with 11 bases lying between them. In nucleotides, the CDR3 is TGTGCCAGCAGGACGGACGGAACCTACAATGAGCAGTTCTTC. The encoded protein is CASRTDGTYNEQFF.

Many counts were recorded for this clonotype. The rearrangement uses TRBV7-9 and TRBJ1-5; unclear D gene. Germline CDR1 and CDR2: SEHNR and FQNEAQ (reference sequence). The V and J ends lost 3 bases and 0 bases respectively, with 9 bases between them. The CDR3 sequence is 15 residues long. CDR3 loop: CASSFGRPSNQPQHF. In DNA, the CDR3 is TGTGCCAGCAGCTTCGGTCGCCCTAGCAATCAGCCCCAGCATTTT.

This chain links TRBV7-9 with TRBJ1-2, with D tentatively TRBD1 (6 bases). CDR1 SEHNR and CDR2 FQNEAQ come from the germline V gene (reference sequence). The V end was cut by 3 bases, the J end by 11 bases, with 13 bases between. The CDR3 covers 12 residues. The CDR3 loop reads CASSFDRRNYTF. The DNA for the CDR3 is TGTGCCAGCAGCTTCGACAGGAGGAATTACACCTTC.

This clonotype occurred many times. V usage is TRBV6-1 and J usage is TRBJ2-5; 7 positions agree with TRBD1. The CDR3 has 15 amino acids. From germline, CDR1 is MNHNS and CDR2 SASEGT. The V and J ends lost 5 bases and 2 bases, in that order; junction bases with no gene match: 8. CDR3: CASSPRGSLQETQYF. CDR3 sequence (DNA): TGTGCCAGCAGTCCCAGGGGGAGCCTTCAAGAGACCCAGTACTTC.

This clonotype was seen a handful of times. This sequence joins TRBV29-1 and TRBJ2-1, with TRBD2 identical over 9 bases. CDR1 and CDR2 from the germline V gene are SQVTM and ANQGSEA. The CDR3 is 12 residues long. With V trimmed by 6 bases and J by 8 bases, 5 bases remained unmatched. The CDR3 reads CSVAGGTDEQFF. As DNA, the CDR3 is TGCAGCGTCGCGGGGGGGACGGATGAGCAGTTCTTC.

The chain has TRBV6-2 or TRBV6-3 and TRBJ2-5, with 8 bases aligning to TRBD2. With V trimmed by 0 bases and J by 5 bases, 11 bases remained unmatched. CDR1 MNHEY and CDR2 SVGEGT come from the germline V gene. The CDR3 length is 17 residues. CDR3 amino acids: CASSYSTERGTSETQYF. CDR3 DNA sequence: TGTGCCAGCAGTTACTCGACAGAGCGGGGGACCTCCGAGACCCAGTACTTC.

This clonotype was counted ten times or more. The chain has TRBV6-5 and TRBJ2-7; D perhaps matches TRBD1 (6 bases). Trimming pared 0 bases from V and 3 bases from J, leaving 9 bases between. Germline V gene data show CDR1 as MNHEY and CDR2 as SVGAGI. The CDR3 is 14 amino acids. CDR3 region: CASSYSTGYYEQYF. CDR3 coding DNA: TGTGCCAGCAGTTACTCTACAGGGTACTACGAGCAGTACTTC.

This clonotype was detected many times. J is TRBJ1-2 and V is TRBV6-6, with 10 bases aligning to TRBD1. With 2 bases clipped from V and 4 bases from J, the junction kept 4 bases outside the gene matches. The CDR3 is made up of 15 amino acids. Germline V gene data show CDR1 as MNHNY and CDR2 as SVGAGI (reference sequence). The CDR3 DNA is TGTGCCAGCAGTTACACCGGACAGGGGGTCTATGGCTACACCTTC. It codes for CASSYTGQGVYGYTF.

In its sample, this clonotype was seen many times. The chain couples TRBV11-2 to TRBJ2-4; D tentatively reads TRBD1 or TRBD2 (5 bases each). In germline, CDR1 is SGHAT, CDR2 FQNNGV. Trimming cost V 5 bases and J 0 bases, with 29 bases left between them. The CDR3 extends over 21 amino acids. The CDR3 DNA sequence: TGTGCCAGCAGCCTCATACCACGAGGCACCGCTAGGGACCTAGCCAAAAACATTCAGTACTTC. Its protein is CASSLIPRGTARDLAKNIQYF.

This rearrangement joins TRBV2 to TRBJ1-5, with D perhaps TRBD1 (5 bases). Between the trimmed V and J ends, which lost 3 bases and 0 bases, there was a span of 9 bases. The CDR3 has 15 residues. Germline assignment: CDR1 SNHLY and CDR2 FYNNEI. CDR3 residues: CASSDRGYSNQPQHF. CDR3 sequence (DNA): TGTGCCAGCAGTGATAGGGGATATAGCAATCAGCCCCAGCATTTT.

The chain carries TRBV28 and TRBJ1-6; 8 bases line up with TRBD1. The CDR3 extends over 13 amino acids. The germline CDR1 and CDR2 sequences are MDHEN and SYDVKM. The V and J ends lost 7 bases and 8 bases, in that order; junction bases with no gene match: 4. CDR3: CASTTGGDSPLHF. Here the CDR3 DNA reads TGTGCCAGCACCACAGGGGGGGATTCACCCCTCCACTTT.

This clonotype was seen only a few times. The CDR3 bases are TGCAGTGCCCCCCGAGACAGGGGATACAATGAGCAGTTCTTC. Protein sequence: CSAPRDRGYNEQFF. This sequence joins TRBV20-1 and TRBJ2-1; 8 bases are a match to TRBD1. CDR1 DFQATT and CDR2 SNEGSKA come from the germline V gene (reference sequence). The CDR3 runs 14 residues. Trimming cost V 6 bases and J 4 bases; bases outside gene matches: 8.

This clonotype has more than one count but fewer than ten. The chain uses TRBV28 and TRBJ1-5; no reliable D call. V was pared by 4 bases and J by 4 bases, with 14 bases between. The CDR3 is 15 amino acids. Looked up from germline, CDR1 is MDHEN and CDR2 is SYDVKM. The CDR3 DNA reads as TGTGCCAGCAGTTCCCAGGCGGGCTCGAATCAGCCCCAGCATTTT. Translation gives CASSSQAGSNQPQHF.

The gene calls are TRBV10-3 and TRBJ1-1, with D possibly TRBD1 on 5 matching bases. CDR1 ENHRY and CDR2 SYGVKD come from the germline V gene. The CDR3 totals 13 residues. Trimming left V 2 bases short and J 3 bases short, with 7 bases between. The CDR3 region is CAISEGGDTEAFF. The CDR3 coding sequence is TGTGCCATCAGTGAGGGGGGAGACACTGAAGCTTTCTTT.

This clonotype turned up a few times. The CDR3 DNA reads as TGTGCCAGCAGCCAATGGCGGGGTACTAATGAAAAACTGTTTTTT. As protein: CASSQWRGTNEKLFF. This chain links TRBV28 with TRBJ1-4; unclear D gene. This CDR3 spans 15 amino acids. Trimming cost V 6 bases and J 2 bases, with 13 bases left between them. CDR1 is MDHEN, CDR2 SYDVKM, per germline.

The V call is TRBV7-6, the J call TRBJ2-3, with no clear D. Germline-derived CDR1 and CDR2 are SGHVS and FNYEAQ. V was trimmed by 6 bases and J by 6 bases, leaving 19 bases between them. The CDR3 has 15 amino acids. The DNA of the CDR3 is TGTGCCAGCAGTACGCAGGCTATGTTAACGGATACGCAGTATTTT. Translated: CASSTQAMLTDTQYF.

This clonotype has only a few counts. The rearrangement uses TRBV20-1 and TRBJ2-1, with D possibly being TRBD1 or TRBD2 (6 bases each). Germline loops: CDR1 DFQATT, CDR2 SNEGSKA (reference sequence). The CDR3 loop spans 13 amino acids. The CDR3 loop is CSLGGHSYNEQFF. The CDR3 nucleotides are TGCAGCCTTGGGGGGCATTCCTACAATGAGCAGTTCTTC.

The chain uses TRBV28 and TRBJ1-6, with D perhaps TRBD1 (5 bases). The CDR3 runs 16 residues. Germline lookup yields CDR1 MDHEN and CDR2 SYDVKM. Trimming removed 5 bases at V and 5 bases at J, with 16 bases between. DNA for the CDR3: TGTGCCAGCAGTCCAATCGGGACCGACGATAATTCACCCCTCCACTTT. It is translated as CASSPIGTDDNSPLHF.

This clonotype was seen repeatedly, ten times or more. CDR3 sequence: CASSPGQGGDTQYF. CDR3 DNA sequence: TGTGCCAGCAGTCCGGGACAGGGGGGAGATACGCAGTATTTT. V gene TRBV6-4 combines with J gene TRBJ2-3, with 11 bases lining up with TRBD1. J lost 5 bases, V lost 5 bases, and 3 bases had no gene match. The germline V gene has CDR1 MRHNA and CDR2 SNTAGT. The CDR3 length is 14 residues.